The 30 T cell receptor beta chains listed next were all sequenced from one sample in a study of tumor and adjacent non-tumor tissue in lung cancer. The library came from three nested PCR rounds adapted from ARM-PCR protocols. TCRdb ran MiXCR on the multiplex PCR reads and lists one entry per CDR3 protein. The sample comprises about 50,000 distinct CDR3 sequences, 74% of which are singletons, and approximately 23% rests with the top ten. This sample's RNA came from whole unsorted tissue. More than 3 cm separated this lung sample from the edge of the tumor. Material for sequencing was distant non-tumor lung tissue. The receptors here all came from a woman aged 55-69 years with non-small cell lung cancer.

Comments on this clonotype: The junction departs from germline at one end; a sequencing error may be responsible. The chain uses TRBV6-5 and TRBJ1-2; maybe TRBD1 (6 bases). CDR1 is MNHEY and CDR2 is SVGAGI in the germline V gene. This CDR3 region has 15 residues. CDR3 nucleotide sequence: TGTGCCAGCAGTTACCATGGGACACCCAACTATGGCCACACCTTC. Translation: CASSYHGTPNYGHTF.

Comments on this clonotype: This may arise from a read error, as a much more abundant clone is one base away. The J gene is TRBJ1-1, the V gene TRBV20-1; D perhaps matches TRBD1 (5 bases). CDR1 and CDR2 from the germline V gene are DFQATT and SNEGSKA (reference sequence). The CDR3 runs to 13 residues. V gave up 0 bases and J gave up 1 base, with 6 bases separating them. In DNA form, the CDR3 reads TGCAGTGCTAGAGATGACAGGAACACTGAAGCTTTCTTT. Encoded protein: CSARDDRNTEAFF.

This clonotype showed up many times. The rearrangement links TRBV12-3 or TRBV12-4 to TRBJ1-6; unclear D gene. CDR3 length: 14 amino acids. V gave up 3 bases and J gave up 7 bases, with 10 bases separating them. For the CDR3, the DNA is TGTGCCAGCAGTTTGAACAGACCAAATTCACCCCTCCACTTT. Amino acid sequence: CASSLNRPNSPLHF.

A remark on this clonotype: Germline and junction disagree at one end, which may indicate a read error. V usage is TRBV14 and J usage is TRBJ1-1; 7 bases map to TRBD1. There are 17 residues in the CDR3. The germline V gene encodes CDR1 SGHDN and CDR2 FVKESK. The CDR3 bases are TGTACCAGCATCCAAGACTTAGGAACAGGGGTGAACACTGAAGCTTTCTTT. It translates to CTSIQDLGTGVNTEAFF.

Concerning this clonotype: With a much larger clone just one base away, this may be a read error. J is TRBJ2-3 and V is TRBV5-1, with a possible D match to TRBD1 (5 bases). V was cut by 0 bases and J by 4 bases, with 18 bases left in between. Germline-derived CDR1 and CDR2 are SGHRS and YFSETQ. The CDR3 spans 17 residues. CDR3 bases: TGCGCCAGCAGCTTGGCCTGGACATGGGATGGAGCAGATACGCAGTATTTT. It encodes CASSLAWTWDGADTQYF.

With respect to this clonotype: The junction and the germline gene differ at one end; a read error may be behind it. The chain employs TRBV28 and TRBJ2-5; D is possibly TRBD1 or TRBD2 (5 bases each). The V gene's germline CDR1 is MDHEN and CDR2 SYDVKM. The CDR3 runs 15 residues. DNA for the CDR3: TGTGCCAGCACCACCCGACAGAGGGGTGAGGAGACCCTGTACTTC. Translated, it gives CASTTRQRGEETLYF. The full variable domain, with the rest looked up from reference TRBV28 and TRBJ2-5, is DVKVTQSSRYLVKRTGEKVFLECVQDMDHENMFWYRQDPGLGLRLIYFSYDVKMKEKGDIPEGYSVSREKKERFSLILESASTNQTSMYLCASTTRQRGEETLYFGPGTRLLVL.

Comments on this clonotype: No conserved phenylalanine or tryptophan is present at the end of the CDR3, so a read error is the likely explanation. The chain links TRBV12-3 or TRBV12-4 to TRBJ2-1; 11 bases fit TRBD2. The CDR3 is made up of 16 amino acids. CDR3 in DNA: TGTGCCAGCAGTTCCCTAGCGGGAGGACTTTACAATGAACAGTTCTTG. Protein: CASSSLAGGLYNEQFL.

The V gene is TRBV11-2, the J gene TRBJ2-1; D call uncertain. V was clipped by 7 bases and J by 0 bases, with 19 bases between them. Germline V CDR1 and CDR2: SGHAT, FQNNGV. The CDR3 is 17 amino acids. CDR3 sequence: CASTRTYGSSSYNEQFF. CDR3 coding DNA: TGTGCCAGCACTCGTACCTACGGGTCCAGCTCCTACAATGAGCAGTTCTTC.

The chain employs TRBV6-2 or TRBV6-3 and TRBJ2-1, with 8 bases lining up with TRBD1. V dropped 2 bases and J dropped 15; count of bases not matched to a gene: 15. This CDR3 has 15 residues. CDR1 and CDR2 from the germline V gene are MNHEY and SVGEGT. The CDR3 sequence: CASSYRQGAKNERFF. In nucleotides, the CDR3 is TGTGCCAGCAGTTACAGGCAGGGGGCTAAGAATGAACGGTTCTTC.

The rearrangement joins TRBV14 to TRBJ2-3; 13 bases line up with TRBD2. Germline CDR1 is SGHDN and CDR2 is FVKESK. CDR3 length: 18 amino acids. V dropped 10 bases and J dropped 5; count of bases not matched to a gene: 18. The CDR3 here is CATIQPPGLAGRIDTQYF. DNA for the CDR3: TGTGCCACCATCCAACCCCCGGGACTAGCGGGGAGGATAGATACGCAGTATTTT.

Worth noting for this clonotype: This may stem from a read error, because a much larger clone lies one nucleotide away. The chain has TRBV28 and TRBJ2-1; the match to TRBD2 covers 9 bases. Losses at the gene ends were 3 bases for V and 4 bases for J; bases not matched to a gene: 7. Looked up from germline, CDR1 is MDHEN and CDR2 is SYDVKM. The CDR3 spans 16 residues. Here the CDR3 reads CASSFVSSGTYNEQFF. CDR3 DNA sequence: TGTGCCAGCAGTTTTGTGTCTAGCGGGACTTACAATGAGCAGTTCTTC.

The table lists this clonotype with a count of one. The chain has TRBV11-2 and TRBJ2-7; 12 nucleotides match TRBD1. CDR1 and CDR2 (germline): SGHAT, FQNNGV. The length of the CDR3 is 15 residues. V shed 10 bases, J shed 4 bases, and the junction held 11 bases outside the gene matches. The CDR3 protein is CANCDWDRGRYEQYF. The CDR3 DNA reads as TGTGCCAACTGCGACTGGGACAGGGGGCGTTACGAGCAGTACTTC.

This clonotype appeared a few times. J is TRBJ2-1 and V is TRBV11-3; D not resolved. With 5 bases removed from V and 3 bases from J, the gap between germline ends came to 11 bases. Germline-derived CDR1 and CDR2 are SGHNT and YENEEA. The CDR3 sequence is 14 residues long. CDR3 amino acids: CASSEDGFYNEQFF. CDR3 bases: TGTGCCAGCAGCGAAGACGGGTTCTACAATGAGCAGTTCTTC.

Turning to this clonotype: A read error may produce the germline difference seen at one junction end. V gene TRBV4-3 combines with J gene TRBJ2-6, with 7 bases identical to TRBD1. Germline-derived CDR1 and CDR2 are LGHNA and YSLEER. This CDR3 region has 19 residues. CDR3 region: CTSSQGTGEHRSGANVLTF. CDR3 DNA sequence: TGCACCAGCAGCCAAGGAACAGGGGAACATAGGTCTGGGGCCAACGTCCTAACTTTC.

The sample holds many counts of this clonotype. This sequence joins TRBV28 and TRBJ1-1; D possibly corresponds to TRBD1 (5 bases). The CDR3 loop spans 15 amino acids. Germline V gene lookup returns CDR1 MDHEN and CDR2 SYDVKM. The V and J ends lost 2 bases and 0 bases respectively, with 10 bases between them. The CDR3 sequence is CASSLRGAMNTEAFF. The DNA of the CDR3 is TGTGCCAGCAGTTTAAGAGGGGCCATGAACACTGAAGCTTTCTTT.

This clonotype is medium-sized (0.01 to 0.1%) within its sample. The chain joins TRBV4-3 to TRBJ2-7; no reliable D call. The CDR3 extends over 13 amino acids. The germline V gene encodes CDR1 LGHNA and CDR2 YSLEER. V was clipped by 0 bases and J by 8 bases, with 11 bases between them. CDR3 amino acids: CASSQDSGRKQYF. The CDR3 DNA sequence: TGCGCCAGCAGCCAAGATTCAGGCCGGAAGCAGTACTTC.

About this clonotype itself: At one of its ends the junction is not consistent with the germline gene, which may arise from a read error. This chain joins TRBV29-1 and TRBJ2-3; tentatively, D is TRBD2 (5 bases). Germline lookup yields CDR1 SQVTM and CDR2 ANQGSEA. There are 15 residues in the CDR3. The CDR3 nucleotides read TGCTGCGTATCGGGTACCGGGGTTTGGACAGATACGCAGTATTTT. This sequence encodes CCVSGTGVWTDTQYF.

On this clonotype itself: One base away lies a much larger clone, so this may be a sequencing read error. The chain couples TRBV20-1 to TRBJ1-2; possible D gene TRBD1, 5 bases. CDR3 length equals 14 residues. The germline V gene has CDR1 DFQATT and CDR2 SNEGSKA (reference sequence). The CDR3 nucleotides are TGCAGAGCCAAAATGGGGGTCACCTTCTATGGCTACACCTTC. This codes for CRAKMGVTFYGYTF.

A word on this clonotype: Germline and junction disagree at one end, which may indicate a read error. The V call is TRBV11-2, the J call TRBJ2-1; a weak D match, TRBD1 (6 bases). The CDR3 contains 12 residues. Germline V gene sequence: CDR1 SGHAT, CDR2 FQNNGV. Written as DNA, the CDR3 is TGTGCCAGCAGCTCACAGGGAACCGAGCAGTCCTTC. This translates into CASSSQGTEQSF.

Comments on this clonotype: The CDR3 ends on some other residue instead of the conserved phenylalanine or tryptophan, so this is likely a read error. This rearrangement joins TRBV29-1 to TRBJ2-2; possible D gene TRBD1, 5 bases. The CDR3 contains 13 residues. V was shortened by 5 bases and J by 7 bases, with 14 bases between the two germline ends. Germline-derived CDR1 and CDR2 are SQVTM and ANQGSEA. CDR3 in amino acids: CSVLKGPGGELFI. For the CDR3, the DNA is TGCAGCGTTCTGAAGGGGCCTGGCGGGGAGCTGTTTATT.

This clonotype showed up just a few times. The chain has TRBV28 and TRBJ2-7, with 7 bases that match TRBD2. The V gene's germline CDR1 is MDHEN and CDR2 SYDVKM. The CDR3 has 16 amino acids. V shed 3 bases, J shed 4 bases, and the junction held 12 bases outside the gene matches. CDR3 in amino acids: CASSFASGRGLYEQYF. CDR3 nucleotide sequence: TGTGCCAGCAGTTTTGCATCAGGGAGGGGCCTATACGAGCAGTACTTC.

Only a few counts were recorded for this clonotype. The conserved phenylalanine or tryptophan is not found at the CDR3 terminus, so this likely reflects a read error. This chain uses TRBV11-2 with TRBJ1-3; D not certain. Germline V gene lookup returns CDR1 SGHAT and CDR2 FQNNGV. The CDR3 loop spans 15 amino acids. This CDR3 is CARSSHLVGGNTIYY. The CDR3 DNA reads as TGTGCCAGGAGCTCCCACCTGGTAGGGGGAAACACCATATATTAT.

With regard to this clonotype: The junction shows a germline mismatch at one end, possibly a read error. This sequence joins TRBV4-3 and TRBJ2-5; TRBD2 matches 7 bases. Germline CDR1 LGHNA, CDR2 YSLEER. This CDR3 is built from 15 residues. The CDR3 reads CASSRDRGGSETQHF. In nucleotides, the CDR3 is TGTGCCAGCAGCCGAGATCGCGGGGGTTCAGAGACCCAGCACTTC.

A remark on this clonotype: The junction departs from the called germline gene at one end, perhaps through a read error. J is TRBJ2-6 and V is TRBV28; the D gene is possibly TRBD1 (6 bases). Germline V gives CDR1 MDHEN, CDR2 SYDVKM. The CDR3 runs 19 residues. The CDR3 reads CASSLWEQGSFSGANLLTF. The CDR3 region has the DNA TGTGCCAGCAGTTTATGGGAACAGGGCTCCTTCTCTGGGGCCAACCTCCTGACTTTC.

Of note for this clonotype: One junction end does not reproduce the germline sequence, and a read error may be involved. This chain links TRBV29-1 with TRBJ1-3, with unresolved D. From germline, CDR1 is SQVTM and CDR2 ANQGSEA. The CDR3 is made up of 14 amino acids. CDR3 protein: CGVEEGYGRNTIYF. The CDR3 DNA reads as TGCGGCGTTGAAGAGGGTTACGGCAGAAACACCATATATTTT.

The chain combines TRBV7-2 with TRBJ2-7, with D perhaps matching TRBD1 or TRBD2 (5 bases each). Trimming shortened V by 5 bases and J by 0 bases, and 14 bases separated the two germline ends. The CDR3 is made up of 15 amino acids. CDR1 SGHTA and CDR2 FQGNSA come from the germline V gene. The CDR3: CASSGDLRSSYEQYF. In DNA, the CDR3 is TGTGCCAGCAGCGGGGACCTAAGGAGCTCCTACGAGCAGTACTTC.

Comment on this clonotype: An end of the junction differs from the germline gene, which may be a read error. This chain joins TRBV5-1 and TRBJ2-1; weak D call: TRBD1 (6 bases). Germline V gives CDR1 SGHRS, CDR2 YFSETQ. This CDR3 spans 15 amino acids. The CDR3 DNA reads TGCGCCAGCAGCTTGGGGGCGCAGGGACACAATGAGCAATTCTTC. As protein: CASSLGAQGHNEQFF.

On this clonotype: A read error may produce the germline difference seen at one junction end. The chain joins TRBV4-3 to TRBJ2-5; possibly TRBD2 for D (6 bases). The CDR3 has 15 amino acids. Germline V gives CDR1 LGHNA, CDR2 YSLEER. CDR3 region: CACSRHRDSRETQYF. The CDR3 DNA is TGCGCCTGCAGCCGACACCGGGACTCACGAGAGACTCAGTACTTC.

At least ten counts were recorded for this clonotype. The chain employs TRBV4-1 and TRBJ2-2; 7 nucleotides align to TRBD1. The germline gives CDR1 MGHRA, CDR2 YSYEKL. CDR3 size: 16 residues. With V trimmed by 2 bases and J by 1 base, 4 bases remained unmatched. The CDR3 region has the DNA TGCGCCAGCAGCCAACAAGGGGGCCGGAACACCGGGGAGCTGTTTTTT. Amino acid sequence: CASSQQGGRNTGELFF.

Remarks on this clonotype: Here the CDR3 omits its conserved ending phenylalanine or tryptophan, so a read error is the likely source. V is TRBV29-1 and J is TRBJ1-5; 9 positions match TRBD1. V lost 5 bases, J lost 5 bases, and 10 bases stayed unmatched. The CDR3 is made up of 15 amino acids. Germline V CDR1 and CDR2: SQVTM, ANQGSEA. The CDR3 coding sequence is TGCAGCGTTTCCGGGGTCGGGACAGGGCATCAGCCCCAGCATCTT. It codes for CSVSGVGTGHQPQHL.